A single sample is the source of the 10 T cell receptor beta chains below, sequenced in a study of T-cell reconstitution after alpha-beta-depleted transplantation in children. Library preparation (for TCRbeta) was performed with unique molecular identifiers. TCRdb itself ran the PCR reads through MiXCR, one entry per CDR3 protein. Of roughly 45,000 distinct CDR3 sequences listed, around 9% were seen once; the top ten hold roughly 29%. Source: PBMCs, mostly from graft donor cells, taken 60 days after TCRalphabeta/CD19-depleted stem cell transplant. Receptors originate from a male patient aged 2-9 years who had a stem cell transplant for chronic granulomatous disease, so the T cells may come from the graft donor.

In this sample, this clonotype turned up many times. This rearrangement joins TRBV12-3 or TRBV12-4 to TRBJ2-3, with 8 bases aligning to TRBD2. J was trimmed by 4 bases and V by 3 bases; bases with no gene match: 6. The CDR3 is 15 amino acids. This CDR3 is CASSFGGEVADTQYF. Here the CDR3 DNA reads TGTGCCAGCAGTTTCGGGGGGGAGGTTGCAGATACGCAGTATTTT.

The chain couples TRBV28 to TRBJ1-6; 8 nucleotides match TRBD1. Germline CDR1 is MDHEN and CDR2 is SYDVKM. The CDR3 totals 18 residues. J lost 5 bases, V lost 3 bases, and 12 bases had no gene match. CDR3 nucleotides: TGTGCCAGCAGTTTGATCAGGGGGCGGCATCGGAATAATTCACCCCTCCACTTT. Translating gives CASSLIRGRHRNNSPLHF.

The chain carries TRBV29-1 and TRBJ2-1; 11 bases are a match to TRBD2. V dropped 6 bases and J dropped 8; count of bases not matched to a gene: 12. The CDR3 sequence is 15 residues long. CDR1 is SQVTM and CDR2 is ANQGSEA in the germline V gene. The CDR3 nucleotides read TGCAGCGTCCCCAGTTGGACTAGCGGGTTGTATGAGCAGTTCTTC. It codes for CSVPSWTSGLYEQFF.

In this sample, this clonotype turned up many times. The chain links TRBV18 to TRBJ1-5; D perhaps matches TRBD1 (5 bases). V dropped 8 bases and J dropped 8 bases, with 16 bases sitting between them. The CDR3 length is 13 residues. CDR1 KGHSH and CDR2 LQKENI come from the germline V gene. CDR3 amino acids: CASGQSPREPQHF. Written as DNA, the CDR3 is TGTGCCAGCGGACAATCACCCAGGGAGCCCCAGCATTTT. Full variable domain (missing parts from reference TRBV18 and TRBJ1-5): NAGVMQNPRHLVRRRGQEARLRCSPMKGHSHVYWYRQLPEEGLKFMVYLQKENIIDESGMPKERFSAEFPKEGPSILRIQQVVRGDSAAYFCASGQSPREPQHFGDGTRLSIL.

This clonotype was observed many times. Written as DNA, the CDR3 is TGTGCCAGCAGTCACAGGGCCCTCAAGCAGTACTTC. Amino acid sequence: CASSHRALKQYF. The chain is built from TRBV12-3 or TRBV12-4 and TRBJ2-7; perhaps TRBD1 as D (6 bases). CDR3 length equals 12 residues. The V end was cut by 5 bases, the J end by 8 bases, with 13 bases between.

This clonotype was counted many times. The chain carries TRBV7-8 and TRBJ2-1, with TRBD1 as a possible D gene (5 bases). There are 14 residues in the CDR3. Trimming removed 1 base from V and 6 bases from J, with 10 bases in between. Germline V gene sequence: CDR1 SGHVS, CDR2 FQNEAQ. The CDR3 is CASSLEYRTNEQFF. CDR3 in DNA: TGTGCCAGCAGCTTAGAGTACAGGACCAATGAGCAGTTCTTC. The entire variable domain, with the rest obtained from reference TRBV7-8 and TRBJ2-1, is as follows: GAGVSQSPRYKVAKRGQDVALRCDPISGHVSLFWYQQALGQGPEFLTYFQNEAQLDKSGLPSDRFFAERPEGSVSTLKIQRTQQEDSAVYLCASSLEYRTNEQFFGPGTRLTVL.

The CDR3 nucleotides read TGTGCCAGCAAAAGGGGCCCCCGCCAAAGAGAGACCCAGTACTTC. This codes for CASKRGPRQRETQYF. The chain recombines TRBV5-6 with TRBJ2-5; tentative D call: TRBD1 (5 bases). The CDR3 is 15 amino acids. With 6 bases removed from V and 4 bases from J, the gap between germline ends came to 19 bases. The V gene's germline CDR1 is SGHDT and CDR2 YYEEEE. Looking up the rest from reference TRBV5-6 and TRBJ2-5 gives the full variable domain: DAGVTQSPTHLIKTRGQQVTLRCSPKSGHDTVSWYQQALGQGPQFIFQYYEEEERQRGNFPDRFSGHQFPNYSSELNVNALLLGDSALYLCASKRGPRQRETQYFGPGTRLLVL.

This clonotype was counted at least ten times. The chain joins TRBV2 to TRBJ2-3; TRBD2 aligns across 11 bases. With V trimmed by 4 bases and J by 8 bases, 8 bases remained unmatched. CDR3 length equals 15 residues. The germline gives CDR1 SNHLY, CDR2 FYNNEI. CDR3 in DNA: TGTGCCAGCAGTGGCTTAGCGGGAGGGCGTGGTACGCAGTATTTT. Translating gives CASSGLAGGRGTQYF.

This clonotype appeared many times. The chain couples TRBV7-6 to TRBJ2-5, with 13 bases aligning to TRBD2. Germline CDR1 SGHVS, CDR2 FNYEAQ. V dropped 0 bases and J dropped 2; count of bases not matched to a gene: 12. CDR3 length: 20 residues. The CDR3 sequence: CASSLAGETSGRIRQETQYF. The CDR3 region has the DNA TGTGCCAGCAGCTTAGCGGGGGAGACTAGCGGGAGGATTAGGCAAGAGACCCAGTACTTC.

This clonotype was found many times. At one end, the junction sequence differs from germline, possibly due to a read error. The J gene is TRBJ2-3, the V gene TRBV12-3 or TRBV12-4, with TRBD2 matching 9 bases. There are 18 residues in the CDR3. The CDR3 coding sequence is TGTACCAGCAGTTTAGTGGCGGGAGGGCCAGTAGGGACAGATACGCAGTATTTT. Translating gives CTSSLVAGGPVGTDTQYF.